Each of the 23 T cell receptor beta chains below was sequenced from the same sample in a study of blood T cell repertoires in COVID-19. This table comes from immunoSEQ multiplex PCR, and its TCRdb copy is limited to in-frame clones, with some not included. The sample has 95,000 to 150,000 clones; roughly 75% are singletons. Sequenced: peripheral blood. These receptors were obtained from a man in his fifties or sixties with active or convalescent COVID-19.

The V gene is TRBV7-9, the J gene TRBJ1-5, with 9 bases fitting TRBD1. The CDR3 is 14 amino acids. The trim removed 4 bases at V and 10 bases at J, leaving 8 bases unmatched. Germline CDR1 reads SEHNR; CDR2 reads FQNEAQ (reference sequence). The CDR3 coding sequence is TGTGCCAGCAGCTCGGACAGGGGCCCCGGACCCCAGCATTTT. It specifies CASSSDRGPGPQHF.

The chain recombines TRBV28 with TRBJ2-1; D gene uncertain. Trimming removed 6 bases at V and 3 bases at J, with 6 bases between. CDR1 and CDR2 (germline): MDHEN, SYDVKM. The CDR3 consists of 12 residues. Written as DNA, the CDR3 is TGTGCCAGCAGCTCTAACTACAATGAGCAGTTCTTC. Amino acid sequence: CASSSNYNEQFF.

The genes are TRBV7-2 and TRBJ2-5; D remains unclear. Germline CDR1 and CDR2: SGHTA and FQGNSA. This CDR3 has 14 residues. Trimming took off 1 base at V and 1 base at J, with 7 bases between the two ends. The CDR3 DNA is TGTGCCAGCAGCTTAGGGAACAGCCAAGAGACCCAGTACTTC. Its translation: CASSLGNSQETQYF.

V gene TRBV7-9 combines with J gene TRBJ1-6; 8 positions match TRBD1. J lost 7 bases, V lost 8 bases, and 7 bases had no gene match. Germline assignment: CDR1 SEHNR and CDR2 FQNEAQ (reference sequence). This CDR3 is built from 14 residues. CDR3 coding DNA: TGTGCCAGCTCCCTGGGACAGGAAAATTCACCCCTCCACTTT. Translated: CASSLGQENSPLHF.

V gene TRBV6-5 combines with J gene TRBJ2-1; possible D gene TRBD1, 6 bases. The CDR3 totals 14 residues. Trimming took 0 bases from V and 5 from J, leaving 8 bases between them. Germline V gene lookup returns CDR1 MNHEY and CDR2 SVGAGI. CDR3 amino acids: CASSYSRGNNEQFF. The CDR3 DNA follows: TGTGCCAGCAGTTACTCTAGGGGGAACAATGAGCAGTTCTTC.

This chain connects TRBV29-1 to TRBJ2-7; the match to TRBD2 covers 9 bases. Unmatched junction bases numbered 6, after V lost 4 bases and J lost 5 bases. This CDR3 is 13 amino acids long. CDR1 SQVTM and CDR2 ANQGSEA come from the germline V gene. The CDR3 sequence: CSVVGGRGDEQYF. CDR3 nucleotide sequence: TGCAGCGTTGTAGGCGGGAGGGGTGACGAGCAGTACTTC.

The chain joins TRBV6-5 to TRBJ2-1, with D unresolved. V was shortened by 0 bases and J by 10 bases, with 10 bases between the two germline ends. The CDR3 is 13 amino acids. The germline gives CDR1 MNHEY, CDR2 SVGAGI. The CDR3 nucleotides are TGTGCCAGCAGTTACTCGCCGAGGCGAGAGCAGTTCTTC. This translates into CASSYSPRREQFF.

The chain couples TRBV6-5 to TRBJ2-7; a weak D match, TRBD1 (5 bases). Trimming pared 2 bases from V and 2 bases from J, leaving 10 bases between. Germline-derived CDR1 and CDR2 are MNHEY and SVGAGI. The CDR3 loop spans 14 amino acids. The CDR3 sequence: CASSYGAGPYEQYF. CDR3 DNA sequence: TGTGCCAGCAGTTACGGGGCAGGCCCCTACGAGCAGTACTTC.

J is TRBJ2-1 and V is TRBV11-2; TRBD2 is a possible D gene (5 bases). The germline V and J ends were trimmed by 5 bases and 0 bases, with 14 bases remaining between them. CDR3 length: 16 amino acids. Germline V gene data show CDR1 as SGHAT and CDR2 as FQNNGV. CDR3 sequence: CASSQRTSSSYNEQFF. The DNA for the CDR3 is TGTGCCAGCAGCCAGCGCACTAGTTCCTCCTACAATGAGCAGTTCTTC. Supplemented by reference TRBV11-2 and TRBJ2-1, the full variable domain reads EAGVAQSPRYKIIEKRQSVAFWCNPISGHATLYWYQQILGQGPKLLIQFQNNGVVDDSQLPKDRFSAERLKGVDSTLKIQPAKLEDSAVYLCASSQRTSSSYNEQFFGPGTRLTVL.

The chain recombines TRBV11-2 with TRBJ2-1; possible D gene TRBD2, 6 bases. The CDR3 is 13 amino acids. The ends were cut back, 7 bases at V and 12 bases at J, with 19 bases in the middle. CDR1 is SGHAT, CDR2 FQNNGV, per germline. This chain's CDR3 is CASNPRGLTGQFF. CDR3 coding DNA: TGTGCCAGCAACCCTCGCGGACTAACTGGGCAGTTCTTC.

The V and J genes are TRBV5-4 and TRBJ2-2; 11 bases agree with TRBD1. V shed 1 base, J shed 7 bases, and the junction held 6 bases outside the gene matches. Germline values: CDR1 SGHNT, CDR2 YYREEE (reference sequence). The CDR3 totals 16 residues. CDR3 sequence reads: CASSLLGTGGFGELFF. For the CDR3, the DNA is TGTGCCAGCAGCTTGTTGGGGACAGGGGGTTTCGGGGAGCTGTTTTTT. The full variable domain, completed using reference TRBV5-4 and TRBJ2-2, is ETGVTQSPTHLIKTRGQQVTLRCSSQSGHNTVSWYQQALGQGPQFIFQYYREEENGRGNFPPRFSGLQFPNYSSELNVNALELDDSALYLCASSLLGTGGFGELFFGEGSRLTVL.

The J gene is TRBJ2-5, the V gene TRBV10-3; 9 bases agree with TRBD1. This CDR3 contains 14 residues. V gave up 6 bases and J gave up 3 bases; unmatched junction bases: 5. Germline CDR1 reads ENHRY; CDR2 reads SYGVKD. As DNA, the CDR3 is TGTGCCATCAGAGATGACAGGGGGGAAGAGACCCAGTACTTC. Its protein product is CAIRDDRGEETQYF.

This chain connects TRBV4-1 to TRBJ1-1, with a weak D call TRBD1 (5 bases). The germline CDR1 and CDR2 sequences are MGHRA and YSYEKL. The CDR3 runs to 15 residues. V was trimmed by 0 bases and J by 1 base, leaving 9 bases between them. The CDR3 protein is CASSQEGAQNTEAFF. In DNA form, the CDR3 reads TGCGCCAGCAGCCAAGAAGGGGCCCAGAACACTGAAGCTTTCTTT.

The rearrangement joins TRBV28 to TRBJ2-3; 8 nucleotides line up with TRBD2. The CDR3 extends over 17 amino acids. J gave up 0 bases and V 4 bases, and 9 bases lay outside the gene matches. CDR1 is MDHEN, CDR2 SYDVKM, per germline. CDR3 residues: CASSSPPRGRSTDTQYF. For the CDR3, the DNA is TGTGCCAGCAGTTCCCCCCCTCGCGGGAGGAGCACAGATACGCAGTATTTT.

The V call is TRBV14, the J call TRBJ2-7; 12 bases match TRBD2. Germline V gives CDR1 SGHDN, CDR2 FVKESK. The CDR3 runs 17 residues. V was clipped by 3 bases and J by 5 bases; unmatched bases: 11. DNA for the CDR3: TGTGCCAGCAGCCACCCCAAACGACTAGCGGGAGAGGACGAGCAGTACTTC. Translated, it gives CASSHPKRLAGEDEQYF.

The chain has TRBV7-9 and TRBJ2-7, with TRBD2 matching 11 bases. This CDR3 spans 15 amino acids. Germline V gives CDR1 SEHNR, CDR2 FQNEAQ (reference sequence). V was clipped by 3 bases and J by 0 bases; unmatched bases: 1. This chain's CDR3 is CASSFGTSGSYEQYF. CDR3 DNA sequence: TGTGCCAGCAGCTTCGGGACTAGCGGCTCCTACGAGCAGTACTTC.

This sequence joins TRBV6-5 and TRBJ2-7; 7 bases map to TRBD1. The V gene's germline CDR1 is MNHEY and CDR2 SVGAGI. Trimming removed 6 bases from V and 2 bases from J; junction bases left unmatched: 4. The CDR3 covers 13 residues. CDR3 coding DNA: TGTGCCAGCAGCCAGGGACAGCCCTACGAGCAGTACTTC. Protein: CASSQGQPYEQYF.

The chain uses TRBV11-1 and TRBJ2-7; 7 nucleotides line up with TRBD1. V gave up 5 bases and J gave up 2 bases; unmatched junction bases: 9. Germline values: CDR1 SGHAT, CDR2 FQDESV (reference sequence). There are 15 residues in the CDR3. CDR3 sequence reads: CASSMTGQRPYEQYF. DNA of the CDR3: TGTGCCAGCAGCATGACAGGGCAGCGTCCCTACGAGCAGTACTTC.

The genes are TRBV5-1 and TRBJ2-1; 7 bases are a match to TRBD2. The CDR3 runs to 16 residues. V was clipped by 3 bases and J by 3 bases; unmatched bases: 9. The germline CDR1 and CDR2 sequences are SGHRS and YFSETQ. CDR3 DNA sequence: TGCGCCAGCAGCTCCTCTTTAGCGGGCAACTACAATGAGCAGTTCTTC. Residues: CASSSSLAGNYNEQFF.

The chain employs TRBV24-1 and TRBJ2-5, with D maybe TRBD1 (6 bases). Between the trimmed V and J ends, which lost 4 bases and 1 base, there was a span of 12 bases. From germline, CDR1 is KGHDR and CDR2 SFDVKD. This CDR3 is built from 15 residues. In nucleotides, the CDR3 is TGTGCCACCAGTGAACAAAAAGGGGGCCAAGAGACCCAGTACTTC. This codes for CATSEQKGGQETQYF.

This rearrangement joins TRBV6-5 to TRBJ2-7; 9 bases are a match to TRBD1. The V and J ends lost 2 bases and 7 bases, in that order; junction bases with no gene match: 3. The CDR3 is 13 residues long. CDR1 MNHEY and CDR2 SVGAGI come from the germline V gene. The CDR3 sequence: CASSYPDRGEQYF. For the CDR3, the DNA is TGTGCCAGCAGTTACCCGGACAGGGGAGAGCAGTACTTC.

This clone was recorded a few times. The chain recombines TRBV28 with TRBJ1-6; maybe TRBD1 (5 bases). The CDR3 length is 14 residues. The germline V and J ends were trimmed by 3 bases and 9 bases, with 12 bases remaining between them. Germline CDR1 reads MDHEN; CDR2 reads SYDVKM. CDR3 loop: CASSLGQISSPLHF. CDR3 bases: TGTGCCAGCAGTTTGGGGCAGATAAGTTCACCCCTCCACTTT.

The chain links TRBV7-9 to TRBJ1-1; TRBD1 agrees at 10 bases. Germline V gene sequence: CDR1 SEHNR, CDR2 FQNEAQ (reference sequence). V lost 2 bases and J lost 1; bases outside the gene matches: 4. The length of the CDR3 is 16 residues. The CDR3 is CASSLRQGAPNTEAFF. DNA for the CDR3: TGTGCCAGCAGCTTAAGACAGGGGGCGCCGAACACTGAAGCTTTCTTT.